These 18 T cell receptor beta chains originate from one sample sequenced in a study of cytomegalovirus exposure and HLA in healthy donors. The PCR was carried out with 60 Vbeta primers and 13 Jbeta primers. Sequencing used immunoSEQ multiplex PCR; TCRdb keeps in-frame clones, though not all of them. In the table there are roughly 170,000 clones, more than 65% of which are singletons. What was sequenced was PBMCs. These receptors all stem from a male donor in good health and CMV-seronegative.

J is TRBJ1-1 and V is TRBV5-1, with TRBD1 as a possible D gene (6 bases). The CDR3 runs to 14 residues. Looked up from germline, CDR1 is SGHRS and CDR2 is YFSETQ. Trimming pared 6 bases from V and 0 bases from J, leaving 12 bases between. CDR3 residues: CASTDTGLNTEAFF. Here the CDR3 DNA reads TGCGCCAGCACCGATACAGGGCTGAACACTGAAGCTTTCTTT.

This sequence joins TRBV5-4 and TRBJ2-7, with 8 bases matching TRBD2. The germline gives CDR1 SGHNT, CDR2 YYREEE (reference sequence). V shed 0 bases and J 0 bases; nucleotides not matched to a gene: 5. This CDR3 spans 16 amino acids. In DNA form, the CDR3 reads TGTGCCAGCAGCTTGGACCCCGGGACTAGCTCCTACGAGCAGTACTTC. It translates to CASSLDPGTSSYEQYF.

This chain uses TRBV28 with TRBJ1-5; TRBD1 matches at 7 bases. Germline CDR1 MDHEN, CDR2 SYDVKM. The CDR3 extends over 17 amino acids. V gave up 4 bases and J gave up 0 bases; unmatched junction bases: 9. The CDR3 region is CASSSTGEPDSNQPQHF. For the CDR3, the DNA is TGTGCCAGCAGTTCTACAGGGGAACCAGATAGCAATCAGCCCCAGCATTTT.

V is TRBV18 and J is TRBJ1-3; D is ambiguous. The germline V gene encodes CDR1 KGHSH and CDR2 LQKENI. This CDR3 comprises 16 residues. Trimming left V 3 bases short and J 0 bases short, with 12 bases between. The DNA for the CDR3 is TGTGCCAGCTCACCCCCCTCGGTCGGCTCTGGAAACACCATATATTTT. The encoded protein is CASSPPSVGSGNTIYF.

The DNA of the CDR3 is TGTGCCAGCAGCTTACAGGGTTCACCCCTCCACTTT. This gives the protein CASSLQGSPLHF. The chain links TRBV11-2 to TRBJ1-6; possible D gene TRBD1, 5 bases. CDR3 length: 12 residues. Germline values: CDR1 SGHAT, CDR2 FQNNGV. Deletions cut 2 bases from V and 9 bases from J, with 5 bases between.

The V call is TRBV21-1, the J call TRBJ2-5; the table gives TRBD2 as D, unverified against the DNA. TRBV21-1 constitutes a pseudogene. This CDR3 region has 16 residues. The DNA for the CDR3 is TGTGCCAGCAGCCCCACTAGCGGGGGGGTTCAAGAGACCCAGTACTTC. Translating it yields CASSPTSGGVQETQYF.

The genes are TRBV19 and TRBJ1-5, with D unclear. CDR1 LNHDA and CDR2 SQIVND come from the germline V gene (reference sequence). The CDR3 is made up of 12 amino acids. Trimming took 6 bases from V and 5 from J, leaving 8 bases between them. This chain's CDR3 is CASRDYDQPQHF. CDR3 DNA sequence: TGTGCCAGTAGAGACTATGATCAGCCCCAGCATTTT.

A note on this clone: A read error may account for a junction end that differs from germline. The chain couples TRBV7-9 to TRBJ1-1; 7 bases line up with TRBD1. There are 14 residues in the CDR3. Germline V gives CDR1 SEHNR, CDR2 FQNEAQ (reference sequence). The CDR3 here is CSSSLGQVNTEAFF. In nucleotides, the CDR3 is TGTTCCAGCAGCCTCGGACAGGTGAACACTGAAGCTTTCTTT.

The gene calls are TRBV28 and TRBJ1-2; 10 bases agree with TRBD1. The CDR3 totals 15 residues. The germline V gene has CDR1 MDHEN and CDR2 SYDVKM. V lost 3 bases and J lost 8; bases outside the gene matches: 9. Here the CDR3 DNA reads TGTGCCAGCAGTTTGCCGCTGGGACAGGGGCTAGGCTACACCTTC. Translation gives CASSLPLGQGLGYTF.

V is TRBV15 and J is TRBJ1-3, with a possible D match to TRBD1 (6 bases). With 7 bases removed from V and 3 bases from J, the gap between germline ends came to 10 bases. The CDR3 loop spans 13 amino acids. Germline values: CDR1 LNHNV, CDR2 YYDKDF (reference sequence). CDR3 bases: TGTGCCACCACACAGGGACGTGGAAACACCATATATTTT. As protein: CATTQGRGNTIYF.

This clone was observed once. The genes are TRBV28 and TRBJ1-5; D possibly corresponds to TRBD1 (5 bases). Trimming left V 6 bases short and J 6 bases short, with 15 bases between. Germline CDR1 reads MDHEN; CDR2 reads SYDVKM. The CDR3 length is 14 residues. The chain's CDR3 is CASSRRQPSQPQHF. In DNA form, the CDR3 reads TGTGCCAGCAGCCGTCGACAGCCAAGTCAGCCCCAGCATTTT. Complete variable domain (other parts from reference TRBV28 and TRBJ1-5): DVKVTQSSRYLVKRTGEKVFLECVQDMDHENMFWYRQDPGLGLRLIYFSYDVKMKEKGDIPEGYSVSREKKERFSLILESASTNQTSMYLCASSRRQPSQPQHFGDGTRLSIL.

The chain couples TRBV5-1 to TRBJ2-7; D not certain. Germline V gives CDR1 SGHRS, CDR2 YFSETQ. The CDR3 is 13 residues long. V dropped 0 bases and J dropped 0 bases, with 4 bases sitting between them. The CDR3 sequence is CASSLDGSYEQYF. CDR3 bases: TGCGCCAGCAGCTTGGACGGCTCCTACGAGCAGTACTTC.

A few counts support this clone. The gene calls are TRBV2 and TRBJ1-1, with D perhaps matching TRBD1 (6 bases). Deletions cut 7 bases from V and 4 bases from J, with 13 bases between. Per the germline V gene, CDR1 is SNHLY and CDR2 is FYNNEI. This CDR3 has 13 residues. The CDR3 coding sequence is TGTGCCAGCACCAGGGCCAGGGGCACTGAAGCTTTCTTT. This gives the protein CASTRARGTEAFF.

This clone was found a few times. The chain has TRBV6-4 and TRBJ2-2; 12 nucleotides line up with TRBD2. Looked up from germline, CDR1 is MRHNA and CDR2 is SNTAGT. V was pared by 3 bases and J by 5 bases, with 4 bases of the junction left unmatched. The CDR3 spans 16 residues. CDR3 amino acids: CASSELAGGNTGELFF. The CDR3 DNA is TGTGCCAGCAGTGAACTAGCGGGGGGAAATACCGGGGAGCTGTTTTTT.

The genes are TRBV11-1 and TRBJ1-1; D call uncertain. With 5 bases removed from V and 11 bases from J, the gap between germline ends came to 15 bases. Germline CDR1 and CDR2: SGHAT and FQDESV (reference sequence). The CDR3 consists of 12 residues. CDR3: CASSPLLGSAFF. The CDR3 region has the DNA TGTGCCAGCAGCCCCCTTCTGGGGAGCGCTTTCTTT.

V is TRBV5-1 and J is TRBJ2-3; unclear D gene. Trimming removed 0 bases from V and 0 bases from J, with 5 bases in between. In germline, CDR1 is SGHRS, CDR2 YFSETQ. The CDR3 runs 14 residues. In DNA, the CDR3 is TGCGCCAGCAGCTTGGTTATCAGCACAGATACGCAGTATTTT. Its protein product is CASSLVISTDTQYF. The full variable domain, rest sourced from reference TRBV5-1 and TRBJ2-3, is KAGVTQTPRYLIKTRGQQVTLSCSPISGHRSVSWYQQTPGQGLQFLFEYFSETQRNKGNFPGRFSGRQFSNSRSEMNVSTLELGDSALYLCASSLVISTDTQYFGPGTRLTVL.

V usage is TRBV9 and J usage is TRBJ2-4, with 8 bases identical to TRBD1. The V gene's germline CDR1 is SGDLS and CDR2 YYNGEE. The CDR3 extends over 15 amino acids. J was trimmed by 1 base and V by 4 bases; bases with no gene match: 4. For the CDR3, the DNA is TGTGCCAGCAGCTCAGGGGGCTTTGCCAAAAACATTCAGTACTTC. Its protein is CASSSGGFAKNIQYF.

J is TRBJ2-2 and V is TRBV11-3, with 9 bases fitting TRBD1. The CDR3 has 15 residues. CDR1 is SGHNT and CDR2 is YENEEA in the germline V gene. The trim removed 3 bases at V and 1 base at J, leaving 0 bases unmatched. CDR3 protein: CASSLGQGNTGELFF. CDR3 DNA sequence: TGTGCCAGCAGCTTGGGACAGGGGAACACCGGGGAGCTGTTTTTT.